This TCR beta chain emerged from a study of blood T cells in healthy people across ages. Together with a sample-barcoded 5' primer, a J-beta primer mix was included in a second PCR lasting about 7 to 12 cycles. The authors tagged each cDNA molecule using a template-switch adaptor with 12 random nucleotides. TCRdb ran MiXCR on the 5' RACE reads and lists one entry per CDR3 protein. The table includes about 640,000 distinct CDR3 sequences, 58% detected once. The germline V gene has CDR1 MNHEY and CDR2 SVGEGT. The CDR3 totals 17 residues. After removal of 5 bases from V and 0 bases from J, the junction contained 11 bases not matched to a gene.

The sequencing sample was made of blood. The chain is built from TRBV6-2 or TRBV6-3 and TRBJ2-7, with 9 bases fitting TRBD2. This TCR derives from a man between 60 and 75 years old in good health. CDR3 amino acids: CASSLASGATSSYEQYF. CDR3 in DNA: TGTGCCAGCAGTCTGGCTAGCGGGGCGACGAGCTCCTACGAGCAGTACTTC.